This TCR beta chain was sequenced during a study of regulatory T cells in long-lasting Graves disease. This CDR3 region has 17 residues. CDR1 is SGHDT, CDR2 YYEEEE, per germline. Germline trimming cut 4 bases from V and 8 bases from J; bases unmatched to any gene: 12. In building TCR beta libraries, iRepertoire HTBI primers were used together with Arm-PCR of CDR3 regions. TCRdb reprocessed the multiplex PCR reads with MiXCR, giving one entry per CDR3 protein. The sample shows fewer than 650,000 distinct CDR3 sequences, 15% to 20% of them seen only once. Documented time point: newly diagnosed GD, antithyroid drugs for less than 3 months. RNA extracted from PBMCs served as the sequencing template. The sample was also reused in another study, on T cells in Graves' hyperthyroidism and ophthalmopathy. That work states: Most clonotypes that expanded in the thyroid above 0.001 also showed up in blood.

The chain links TRBV5-6 to TRBJ2-1; 13 bases match TRBD2. Sequenced material: peripheral blood mononuclear cells (PBMCs), taken at new diagnosis, from a patient treated with antithyroid drugs. This receptor was taken from a woman in her 30s with Graves disease. In DNA, the CDR3 is TGTGCCAGCAGCCTCGGACTAGCGGGAGATATCGCCGATGAGCAGTTCTTC. It codes for CASSLGLAGDIADEQFF.